This T cell receptor (beta chain) was obtained from a study of regulatory T cells in long-lasting Graves disease. Germline CDR1 is MNHGY and CDR2 is SVAAGI. Between the trimmed V and J ends, which lost 3 bases and 6 bases, there was a span of 18 bases. This CDR3 contains 16 residues. For TCR beta, libraries came from iRepertoire HTBI primers and Arm-PCR of CDR3 regions. TCRdb processed the multiplex PCR reads anew with MiXCR; each CDR3 protein has one entry. This sample has around 240,000 distinct CDR3 sequences, with 15% to 20% found just once. Stated time point: newly diagnosed GD, antithyroid drugs for less than 3 months. Researchers made the TCR library from RNA that was extracted from PBMCs. Approximately 10-milliliter peripheral blood samples went into EDTA tubes. These sequences were also reported in another study, on T cells in Graves' hyperthyroidism and ophthalmopathy. Per that study: Among thyroid clonotypes expanded above 0.001, most also appeared in blood.

The chain uses TRBV6-9 and TRBJ2-1; tentatively, D is TRBD1 (6 bases). This clonotype was obtained from a woman in her 30s with Graves disease. Sequenced here: peripheral blood mononuclear cells (PBMCs), sampled at new diagnosis, from a patient treated with antithyroid drugs. The CDR3 is CASSYIQGARGNEQFF. The CDR3 nucleotides are TGTGCCAGCAGTTACATACAGGGTGCTCGGGGCAATGAGCAGTTCTTC.